This T cell receptor (beta chain) is from a study of shared clonotypes between healthy human individuals. Findings and limits, study-wide: Having only a few donors restricted how much genetic and exposure-history diversity was captured. Approximately 4.5% was the fraction of naive CD4 clonotypes found shared across four donors.

Germline loops: CDR1 SGDLS, CDR2 YYNGEE. The CDR3 has 16 amino acids. The V segment lost 0 bases and the J segment 4 bases; nucleotides outside the gene matches: 4. Notes on this clone: What it binds is not known. The same CDR3 is also encoded by other DNA sequences in this sample.

Only in-frame clones appear in the TCRdb table, and some are missing; sequencing was by immunoSEQ multiplex PCR. The data contain over a million clones, 95% to 97% of them seen just once; the ten biggest clones take up over 1%. The receptor's source is a man younger than 45 in good health. Sequencing was done on a sample of naive CD4+ T cells sorted from blood. The sample's subset: CD45RA+ positively selected. The rearrangement links TRBV9 to TRBJ1-4; 9 bases are shared with TRBD1. The CDR3 here is CASSVGGTGLNEKLFF. In DNA form, the CDR3 reads TGTGCCAGCAGCGTAGGAGGGACAGGGCTTAATGAAAAACTGTTTTTT.